The 18 T cell receptor beta chains below were found in one sample sequenced in a study of blood T cell repertoires in COVID-19. Sequencing used immunoSEQ multiplex PCR; TCRdb keeps in-frame clones, though not all of them. The data show about 34,000 clones, 60% to 80% seen once. Sequencing was performed on peripheral blood. The receptors come from an elderly man with active or convalescent COVID-19.

The chain joins TRBV2 to TRBJ2-1, with D unclear. Trimming stripped 7 bases from V and 4 bases from J, with 8 bases between. Germline V CDR1 and CDR2: SNHLY, FYNNEI. The CDR3 is made up of 12 amino acids. CDR3 bases: TGTGCCAGCAATCAGAAGTACAATGAGCAGTTCTTC. It codes for CASNQKYNEQFF.

The rearrangement uses TRBV30 and TRBJ1-5; 7 positions match TRBD1. The germline V gene has CDR1 GTSNPN and CDR2 SVGIG (reference sequence). The trim removed 1 base at V and 7 bases at J, leaving 4 bases unmatched. The CDR3 length is 13 residues. Written as DNA, the CDR3 is TGTGCCTGGAGTGAAGGGGGCGGGCAGCCCCAGCATTTT. Amino acid sequence: CAWSEGGGQPQHF. The full variable domain, its missing parts supplied by reference TRBV30 and TRBJ1-5, is SQTIHQWPATLVQPVGSPLSLECTVEGTSNPNLYWYRQAAGRGLQLLFYSVGIGQISSEVPQNLSASRPQDRQFILSSKKLLLSDSGFYLCAWSEGGGQPQHFGDGTRLSIL.

The gene calls are TRBV5-1 and TRBJ2-1; tentatively, D is TRBD1 (6 bases). This CDR3 region has 15 residues. Trimming took off 4 bases at V and 4 bases at J, with 15 bases between the two ends. Germline CDR1 SGHRS, CDR2 YFSETQ. The CDR3 nucleotides are TGCGCCAGCAGCCAAGATTCAGGGGAATACAATGAGCAGTTCTTC. Protein: CASSQDSGEYNEQFF.

The chain carries TRBV7-6 and TRBJ2-4, with 9 bases that match TRBD2. The junction had 10 bases not matched to a gene; V was cut back by 4 bases and J by 3 bases. The CDR3 is 17 amino acids. Looked up from germline, CDR1 is SGHVS and CDR2 is FNYEAQ. The CDR3 reads CASSSHSGRRGKNIQYF. In nucleotides, the CDR3 is TGTGCCAGCAGCTCACATAGCGGGAGAAGGGGCAAAAACATTCAGTACTTC.

This clone has only a few counts. The V call is TRBV5-1, the J call TRBJ2-7; 9 bases are shared with TRBD1. J gave up 5 bases and V 4 bases, and 7 bases lay outside the gene matches. The CDR3 is 14 amino acids. The germline V gene has CDR1 SGHRS and CDR2 YFSETQ. The CDR3 protein is CASSRTGGIDEQYF. The CDR3 nucleotides are TGCGCCAGCAGCCGAACAGGGGGCATCGACGAGCAGTACTTC.

The chain combines TRBV7-6 with TRBJ1-1; D is undetermined. Trimming took off 6 bases at V and 1 base at J, with 15 bases between the two ends. Germline V CDR1 and CDR2: SGHVS, FNYEAQ. CDR3 length: 15 amino acids. As DNA, the CDR3 is TGTGCCAGCAGTTCTGGACTGATAGGGAACACTGAAGCTTTCTTT. Amino acids: CASSSGLIGNTEAFF.

CDR3 amino acids: CASRLNGTPNEKLFF. The CDR3 DNA is TGTGCCAGTAGGCTCAACGGGACACCTAATGAAAAACTGTTTTTT. This rearrangement joins TRBV19 to TRBJ1-4; tentative D call: TRBD1 (6 bases). There are 15 residues in the CDR3. Germline loops: CDR1 LNHDA, CDR2 SQIVND (reference sequence). Trimming cost V 6 bases and J 3 bases, with 14 bases left between them.

The chain carries TRBV3-1 (or the pseudogene TRBV3-2) and TRBJ1-2, with TRBD1 matching 8 bases. Germline V gene data show CDR1 as LGHDT and CDR2 as YNNKEL (reference sequence). V lost 2 bases and J lost 5; bases outside the gene matches: 4. The CDR3 has 14 amino acids. The CDR3 reads CASSQQGAGYGYTF. CDR3 DNA: TGTGCCAGCAGCCAACAGGGGGCCGGGTATGGCTACACCTTC.

The chain couples TRBV19 to TRBJ1-1; TRBD1 is a possible D gene (5 bases). In germline, CDR1 is LNHDA, CDR2 SQIVND (reference sequence). V gave up 7 bases and J gave up 7 bases, with 16 bases separating them. The CDR3 totals 13 residues. CDR3 bases: TGTGCCAGTAATATGGGGTTGGGGCTTGAAGCTTTCTTT. This sequence encodes CASNMGLGLEAFF.

CDR3 sequence reads: CASSLSSQPQHF. CDR3 coding DNA: TGTGCCAGCAGTTTGAGCTCACAGCCCCAGCATTTT. This chain connects TRBV28 to TRBJ1-5; D uncertain. V lost 3 bases, J lost 7 bases, and 7 bases lay in between. Germline-derived CDR1 and CDR2 are MDHEN and SYDVKM. The CDR3 has 12 amino acids.

The chain carries TRBV11-3 and TRBJ2-1; 9 bases agree with TRBD2. CDR3 length: 18 amino acids. Germline CDR1 reads SGHNT; CDR2 reads YENEEA. V gave up 1 base and J gave up 5 bases; unmatched junction bases: 12. CDR3 loop: CASSLGFSSGIFHNEQFF. For the CDR3, the DNA is TGTGCCAGCAGCTTAGGTTTCTCTAGCGGGATTTTCCACAATGAGCAGTTCTTC.

The chain recombines TRBV5-6 with TRBJ1-6; D possibly corresponds to TRBD1 (5 bases). This CDR3 region has 16 residues. The ends were cut back, 4 bases at V and 10 bases at J, with 21 bases in the middle. The germline CDR1 and CDR2 sequences are SGHDT and YYEEEE. In nucleotides, the CDR3 is TGTGCCAGCAGCGAGGCCGGGACGGGAGGCGTCTCACCCCTCCACTTT. This encodes CASSEAGTGGVSPLHF.

DNA of the CDR3: TGCAGCGTTGATAATCAGGAGGGAACCACCTTC. Protein sequence: CSVDNQEGTTF. V gene TRBV29-1 combines with J gene TRBJ1-2, with unresolved D. Trimming cost V 3 bases and J 13 bases, with 15 bases left between them. Germline V gene data show CDR1 as SQVTM and CDR2 as ANQGSEA. The CDR3 sequence is 11 residues long. The whole variable domain, filled in from reference TRBV29-1 and TRBJ1-2, reads SAVISQKPSRDICQRGTSLTIQCQVDSQVTMMFWYRQQPGQSLTLIATANQGSEATYESGFVIDKFPISRPNLTFSTLTVSNMSPEDSSIYLCSVDNQEGTTFGSGTRLTVV.

This clone was seen once. The chain is built from TRBV7-3 and TRBJ2-1; TRBD2 aligns across 8 bases. Germline CDR1 and CDR2: SGHTA and FQGTGA. This CDR3 comprises 15 residues. V was clipped by 5 bases and J by 7 bases; unmatched bases: 10. CDR3 nucleotides: TGTGCCAGCAGCCATAGCGGGGCCCCGGAGAATGAGCAGTTCTTC. This encodes CASSHSGAPENEQFF.

Comment on this clone: At one end, the junction sequence differs from germline, possibly due to a read error. V and J are TRBV30 and TRBJ1-1; D call uncertain. CDR1 is GTSNPN, CDR2 SVGIG, per germline (reference sequence). The CDR3 runs 10 residues. CDR3 protein: CAWRRTKRVF. The CDR3 coding sequence is TGTGCCTGGAGGCGAACTAAACGGGTCTTT. Complete variable domain (other parts from reference TRBV30 and TRBJ1-1): SQTIHQWPATLVQPVGSPLSLECTVEGTSNPNLYWYRQAAGRGLQLLFYSVGIGQISSEVPQNLSASRPQDRQFILSSKKLLLSDSGFYLCAWRRTKRVFGQGTRLTVV.

The chain joins TRBV12-3 or TRBV12-4 to TRBJ2-5, with D perhaps matching TRBD1 (6 bases). CDR3 length: 12 amino acids. The V gene lost 6 bases and the J gene lost 3 bases, with 8 bases spanning the gap. CDR3 nucleotide sequence: TGTGCCAGCAGGCCAGGGGAAGAGACCCAGTACTTC. It encodes CASRPGEETQYF.

This clone showed up just a few times. The CDR3 sequence: CASSPYTGTTSYEQYF. DNA for the CDR3: TGTGCCAGCAGTCCGTACACCGGGACAACTTCCTACGAGCAGTACTTC. The rearrangement joins TRBV6-6 to TRBJ2-7; possibly TRBD1 for D (6 bases). This CDR3 has 16 residues. Germline CDR1 MNHNY, CDR2 SVGAGI (reference sequence). V was cut by 5 bases and J by 1 base, with 18 bases left in between.

This chain links TRBV5-1 with TRBJ2-7; the match to TRBD1 covers 8 bases. From germline, CDR1 is SGHRS and CDR2 YFSETQ. Unmatched junction bases numbered 4, after V lost 1 base and J lost 4 bases. This CDR3 has 14 amino acids. The CDR3 sequence: CASSLLQGGYEQYF. As DNA, the CDR3 is TGCGCCAGCAGCTTGTTACAGGGGGGATACGAGCAGTACTTC.